Below, 21 T cell receptor beta chains from the same sample are listed, as sequenced in a study of blood T cells in healthy people across ages (dated by TCRdb to between 2014 and 2016). Receptor amplification or capture employed 5' RACE. Sequencer: Illumina HiSeq 2500. A second PCR of about 6 to 12 cycles was run with a J-beta primer mix and a sample-barcoded 5' primer. Clones were called with MiXCR by TCRdb after fastp trimmed the public reads at Q25, and only in-frame beta chains were retained. Rows are unified per CDR3 protein, each entry keeping the most common DNA and genes. The sample table lists 1.2 million to 1.5 million distinct CDR3 sequences, approximately 59% of them with a count of one. Roughly 7% of the sample is in the top ten clones. The sample taken for sequencing was blood. These receptors were collected from a young man in good health.

CDR3 coding DNA: TGTGCCAGCAGCCAAGAAGGGAGAACAGGGACGAACACCGGGGAGCTGTTTTTT. This encodes CASSQEGRTGTNTGELFF. The V call is TRBV14, the J call TRBJ2-2; maybe TRBD1 (6 bases). Germline V lookup: CDR1 SGHDN, CDR2 FVKESK. The CDR3 consists of 18 residues. The V end was cut by 0 bases, the J end by 0 bases, with 14 bases between.

V usage is TRBV4-2 and J usage is TRBJ1-3; D is undetermined. Trimming took 3 bases from V and 2 from J, leaving 11 bases between them. The CDR3 length is 15 residues. Germline CDR1 reads LGHNA; CDR2 reads YNFKEQ. CDR3 in DNA: TGTGCCAGCAGCCACCCCGAAGGGACTGGAAACACCATATATTTT. It translates to CASSHPEGTGNTIYF.

The DNA of the CDR3 is TGCAGTGCTAGGGCCGGTGGCGGACGGCATGAAAAACTGTTTTTT. The encoded protein is CSARAGGGRHEKLFF. The chain employs TRBV20-1 and TRBJ1-4; no clear D gene. This CDR3 has 15 amino acids. Trimming shortened V by 3 bases and J by 6 bases, and 17 bases separated the two germline ends. Germline CDR1 is DFQATT and CDR2 is SNEGSKA (reference sequence).

This clonotype was seen only a few times. The chain combines TRBV7-2 with TRBJ2-7; no definite D call. The J call could be wrong; TRBJ2-5 is a better fit for the DNA end. Germline V lookup: CDR1 SGHTA, CDR2 FQGNSA. CDR3 size: 12 residues. CDR3 sequence reads: CASSPSLETQYF. The CDR3 bases are TGTGCCAGCAGCCCTTCTCTGGAGACCCAGTACTTC.

This clonotype has more than one count but fewer than ten. A much larger clone lies one base from this, so it may be a read error. The CDR3 spells CASSRSGDYNEQYF. The CDR3 DNA reads TGTGCCAGCAGTCGTAGCGGAGATTACAATGAGCAGTACTTC. The chain uses TRBV28 and TRBJ2-7, with D perhaps TRBD2 (6 bases). Germline assignment: CDR1 MDHEN and CDR2 SYDVKM. CDR3 length equals 14 residues. Trimming removed 5 bases from V and 7 bases from J, with 18 bases in between.

This clonotype has a single count. This chain joins TRBV6-5 and TRBJ2-5, with D maybe TRBD1 (5 bases). The CDR3 runs to 16 residues. Germline V gene lookup returns CDR1 MNHEY and CDR2 SVGAGI. Trimming removed 7 bases at V and 1 base at J, with 19 bases between. The CDR3 here is CASTSDRRGFQETQYF. In nucleotides, the CDR3 is TGTGCCAGCACTTCAGACAGAAGGGGTTTCCAAGAGACCCAGTACTTC.

CDR3 bases: TGCGCCAGCAGCCAACAAACAGGGGGCGAGGACGAGCAGTACTTC. Protein: CASSQQTGGEDEQYF. The V and J genes are TRBV4-3 and TRBJ2-4; 9 bases line up with TRBD1. The better agreement between TRBJ2-7 and the DNA end casts doubt on the J call. This CDR3 is built from 15 residues. From germline, CDR1 is LGHNA and CDR2 YSLEER.

Concerning this clonotype itself: Sequence at one end of the junction differs from germline and may be a read error. The chain combines TRBV12-3 or TRBV12-4 with TRBJ1-6; D not resolved. The CDR3 length is 15 residues. CDR3: CASSLDPGAGSPLHF. The CDR3 DNA reads as TGTGCCAGCAGTTTGGACCCGGGAGCAGGATCACCCCTCCATTTT.

The rearrangement uses TRBV19 and TRBJ2-1, with D unclear. The CDR3 extends over 11 amino acids. Trimming stripped 5 bases from V and 13 bases from J, with 12 bases between. The germline CDR1 and CDR2 sequences are LNHDA and SQIVND (reference sequence). The CDR3: CASSQAPAQFF. The DNA of the CDR3 is TGTGCCAGTAGTCAGGCCCCTGCTCAGTTCTTC.

This clonotype has more than one count but fewer than ten. The chain carries TRBV20-1 and TRBJ2-7, with D possibly matching TRBD2 (5 bases). CDR3 size: 14 residues. Germline assignment: CDR1 DFQATT and CDR2 SNEGSKA (reference sequence). Between the trimmed V and J ends, which lost 4 bases and 0 bases, there was a span of 13 bases. CDR3 sequence reads: CSATLRRSSYEQYF. CDR3 in DNA: TGCAGTGCTACCCTGAGGAGGAGCTCCTACGAGCAGTACTTC.

The V gene is TRBV20-1, the J gene TRBJ2-7; no clear D. Germline V gives CDR1 DFQATT, CDR2 SNEGSKA (reference sequence). This CDR3 contains 14 residues. This chain's CDR3 is CRVGDPRAPYEQYF. The CDR3 DNA follows: TGCAGGGTCGGAGACCCTAGGGCTCCCTACGAGCAGTACTTC.

The genes are TRBV10-3 and TRBJ1-2; D uncertain. CDR1 is ENHRY, CDR2 SYGVKD, per germline. Deletions cut 9 bases from V and 1 base from J, with 18 bases between. The CDR3 extends over 15 amino acids. In DNA form, the CDR3 reads TGTGCCATAACCCGGCGGAGGGCTGATAACTATGGCTACACCTTC. Its translation is CAITRRRADNYGYTF.

The chain carries TRBV20-1 and TRBJ2-1, with 9 bases matching TRBD1. CDR3 length equals 16 residues. V lost 5 bases, J lost 7 bases, and 15 bases stayed unmatched. CDR1 and CDR2 (germline): DFQATT, SNEGSKA (reference sequence). CDR3: CSAPSPPGQGLNEQFF. The CDR3 bases are TGCAGTGCTCCATCCCCCCCGGGACAGGGTTTGAATGAGCAGTTCTTC.

Of note for this clonotype: A read error may account for a junction end that differs from germline. The rearrangement joins TRBV25-1 to TRBJ1-4, with D perhaps TRBD1 (5 bases). Looked up from germline, CDR1 is MGHDK and CDR2 is SYGVNS. The length of the CDR3 is 15 residues. In DNA form, the CDR3 reads TGTGCCAGCAGTGAATATACAGGCCCGGGTGAAAAGCTGTTTTTT. This encodes CASSEYTGPGEKLFF. The complete variable domain, with remaining parts taken from reference TRBV25-1 and TRBJ1-4, reads EADIYQTPRYLVIGTGKKITLECSQTMGHDKMYWYQQDPGMELHLIHYSYGVNSTEKGDLSSESTVSRIRTEHFPLTLESARPSHTSQYLCASSEYTGPGEKLFFGSGTQLSVL.

There are a few counts of this clonotype. This chain joins TRBV10-3 and TRBJ2-7; 8 positions match TRBD1. This CDR3 is built from 12 residues. V lost 6 bases and J lost 5; bases outside the gene matches: 3. Germline V gene sequence: CDR1 ENHRY, CDR2 SYGVKD. CDR3 DNA: TGTGCCATCAGGGGACAGGCGAACGAGCAGTACTTC. It is translated as CAIRGQANEQYF.

This clonotype was observed a handful of times. The chain recombines TRBV7-9 with TRBJ1-4; 7 bases map to TRBD1. Losses at the gene ends were 1 base for V and 7 bases for J; bases not matched to a gene: 12. Germline V gene data show CDR1 as SEHNR and CDR2 as FQNEAQ (reference sequence). This CDR3 spans 17 amino acids. The CDR3 here is CASSLGGRGQMSEKLFF. As DNA, the CDR3 is TGTGCCAGCAGCTTAGGTGGAAGGGGACAGATGTCTGAAAAACTGTTTTTT.

The V and J genes are TRBV10-3 and TRBJ2-7; TRBD1 agrees at 9 bases. Per germline, CDR1 ENHRY and CDR2 SYGVKD. V was pared by 6 bases and J by 4 bases, with 7 bases of the junction left unmatched. This CDR3 has 14 residues. CDR3 coding DNA: TGTGCCATCAGCGAAGGGGGACAGGGTTACGAGCAGTACTTC. Residues: CAISEGGQGYEQYF.

The DNA of the CDR3 is TGTGCCAGCAGTTTCTCAGGCAGGGAGGGGGAGACCCAGTACTTC. It translates to CASSFSGREGETQYF. The V gene is TRBV12-3 or TRBV12-4, the J gene TRBJ2-7; 7 bases line up with TRBD2. The assigned J gene may be wrong: the sequence end matches TRBJ2-5 better. CDR3 length equals 15 residues.

The rearrangement links TRBV29-1 to TRBJ1-6; TRBD1 aligns across 8 bases. CDR3 length: 14 residues. The germline gives CDR1 SQVTM, CDR2 ANQGSEA. CDR3 bases: TGCATCCCTGACAGGGGCCCTTATAATTCACCCCTCCACTTT. This translates into CIPDRGPYNSPLHF. Full variable domain (rest looked up from reference TRBV29-1 and TRBJ1-6): SAVISQKPSRDICQRGTSLTIQCQVDSQVTMMFWYRQQPGQSLTLIATANQGSEATYESGFVIDKFPISRPNLTFSTLTVSNMSPEDSSIYLCIPDRGPYNSPLHFGNGTRLTVT.

V and J are TRBV21-1 and TRBJ2-5; TRBD1, the table's D call, lacks a check against the DNA. The J call may be in error: the DNA end matches TRBJ2-7 better. TRBV21-1 counts as a pseudogene. The CDR3 totals 15 residues. CDR3 bases: TGTGCCAGCAGCCAGAAAGTCAGGGGACCCTACGAGCAGTACTTC. As protein: CASSQKVRGPYEQYF.

This chain connects TRBV4-2 to TRBJ2-1; no clear D. The CDR3 consists of 12 residues. V was clipped by 0 bases and J by 9 bases, with 6 bases between them. CDR1 is LGHNA, CDR2 YNFKEQ, per germline. DNA of the CDR3: TGTGCCAGCAGCCAAGACGAACGTGAGCAGTTCTTC. This codes for CASSQDEREQFF.